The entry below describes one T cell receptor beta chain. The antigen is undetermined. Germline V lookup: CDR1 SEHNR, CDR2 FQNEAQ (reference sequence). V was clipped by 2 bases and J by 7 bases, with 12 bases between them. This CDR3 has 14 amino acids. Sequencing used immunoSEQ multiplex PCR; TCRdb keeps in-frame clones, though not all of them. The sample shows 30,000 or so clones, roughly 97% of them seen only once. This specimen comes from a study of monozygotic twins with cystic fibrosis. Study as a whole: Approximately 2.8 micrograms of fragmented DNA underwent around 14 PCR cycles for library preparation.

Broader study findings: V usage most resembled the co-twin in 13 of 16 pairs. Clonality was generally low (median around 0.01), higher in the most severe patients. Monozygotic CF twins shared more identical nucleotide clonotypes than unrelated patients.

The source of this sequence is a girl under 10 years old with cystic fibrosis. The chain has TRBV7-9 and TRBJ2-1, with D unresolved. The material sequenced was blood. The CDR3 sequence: CASSLIRAPNEQFF. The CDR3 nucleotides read TGTGCCAGCAGCTTAATACGGGCGCCAAATGAGCAGTTCTTC.